Following are 15 T cell receptor beta chains from one sample sequenced in a study of T cells in women clearing cervical HPV infection. Clones were read by immunoSEQ multiplex PCR, and TCRdb kept only the in-frame ones, dropping some. The sample includes about 32,000 clones. Sample: blood buffy coat. Receptors originate from a woman aged 18 to 75 with a cervical HPV16 infection that either progressed to CIN3+ or cleared (not recorded which).

As for this clone: The CDR3 end is not reached by the read, which stops 3 residues before it; the germline J gene fills it in. V is TRBV10-2 and J is TRBJ1-1; the D is unclear. This CDR3 spans 12 amino acids. Trimming took 10 bases from V and 3 from J, leaving 12 bases between them. Germline V gene lookup returns CDR1 WSHSY and CDR2 SAAADI. CDR3 amino acids: CAILAKDTEAFF. The covered CDR3 bases are TGCGCCATCCTGGCAAAGGACACTGAA.

Comment on this clone: The read terminates 3 residues ahead of where the CDR3 ends, so the germline J gene completes it. The rearrangement links TRBV7-2 to TRBJ1-2, with D perhaps matching TRBD1 (6 bases). CDR1 is SGHTA, CDR2 FQGNSA, per germline. This CDR3 region has 12 residues. The part of the CDR3 DNA that was read is TGTGCCAGCTCCAGGGGTCGCGACGAC. Its protein product is CASSRGRDD. From start to end, the CDR3 is CASSRGRDDYTF.

In regard to this clone: The sequence runs out 3 residues before the end of the CDR3; the remainder is reconstructed from the germline J gene. The genes are TRBV20-1 and TRBJ1-5; 8 bases map to TRBD1. V gave up 6 bases and J gave up 5 bases; unmatched junction bases: 9. Germline V gives CDR1 DFQATT, CDR2 SNEGSKA (reference sequence). This CDR3 contains 14 residues. The sequenced part of the CDR3 DNA is TGCAGTGCCAGGGACAGGTTAAGGGATCAGCCC. Its protein is CSARDRLRDQP. In full, the CDR3 reads CSARDRLRDQPQHF.

Note on this clone: The sequenced fragment ends 3 residues before the CDR3 boundary, so the rest is inferred from the germline J gene. J is TRBJ2-7 and V is TRBV30, with 11 bases identical to TRBD2. Germline assignment: CDR1 GTSNPN and CDR2 SVGIG (reference sequence). Trimming removed 2 bases from V and 2 bases from J; junction bases left unmatched: 5. This CDR3 comprises 15 residues. Partial CDR3 DNA: TGTGCCTGGAGTCGTACTAGCGGGAGACCCTACGAG. This codes for CAWSRTSGRPYE. From start to end, the CDR3 is CAWSRTSGRPYEQYF.

Notes on this clone: The read ends 3 residues shy of where the CDR3 ends; the end is completed using the germline J gene. This rearrangement joins TRBV5-1 to TRBJ1-1; possible D gene TRBD1, 5 bases. Trimming shortened V by 0 bases and J by 7 bases, and 13 bases separated the two germline ends. CDR1 is SGHRS, CDR2 YFSETQ, per germline. This CDR3 comprises 14 residues. CDR3 protein: CASSLAGRGLEAFF. The covered CDR3 bases are TGCGCCAGCAGCTTGGCTGGAAGGGGACTTGAA.

In regard to this clone: The observed sequence ends 3 residues before the CDR3 terminus, with the missing tail filled in from the germline J gene. The rearrangement links TRBV6-2 or TRBV6-3 to TRBJ2-7; D might be TRBD1 (6 bases). The ends were cut back, 7 bases at V and 1 base at J, with 11 bases in the middle. The CDR3 length is 13 residues. In germline, CDR1 is MNHEY, CDR2 SVGEGT. This CDR3 is CASIGQFSYEQYF. The covered CDR3 bases are TGTGCCAGCATTGGACAGTTTTCCTACGAG.

On this clone: The CDR3 end falls 3 residues outside the read, so it is completed with the germline J gene. The rearrangement joins TRBV29-1 to TRBJ1-1; 8 bases match TRBD1. The CDR3 contains 13 residues. The germline gives CDR1 SQVTM, CDR2 ANQGSEA. V lost 6 bases, J lost 5 bases, and 8 bases stayed unmatched. The CDR3 sequence is CSVIRGQGTEAFF. The CDR3 bases that were read are TGCAGCGTGATCAGGGGGCAGGGGACTGAA.

As to this clone: The CDR3 extends 3 residues past the end of the read, so its final part is completed from the germline J gene. J is TRBJ2-3 and V is TRBV19; no firm D call. The V gene's germline CDR1 is LNHDA and CDR2 SQIVND (reference sequence). The CDR3 length is 13 residues. CDR3 protein: CASSVVSNQPQYF. The DNA read from the CDR3 is TGTGCCAGTAGTGTGGTTAGCAATCAGCCG.

A word on this clone: At one boundary the junction diverges from the germline segment, which might be a read error. With the read ending 3 residues before the CDR3 end, the germline J gene is used to fill in that end. Different DNA sequences within this sample yield the same CDR3. The chain has TRBV7-2 and TRBJ1-3, with a possible D match to TRBD1 (6 bases). The CDR3 has 14 residues. The germline gives CDR1 SGHTA, CDR2 FQGNSA. CDR3 region: CASSVQGSGNTIYF. CDR3 bases read: TGTGCCAGCAGCGTACAGGGTTCTGGAAACACA.

A word on this clone: The read terminates 3 residues ahead of where the CDR3 ends, so the germline J gene completes it. V is TRBV20-1 and J is TRBJ2-1, with 8 bases fitting TRBD1. The length of the CDR3 is 13 residues. With V trimmed by 7 bases and J by 1 base, 3 bases remained unmatched. Germline loops: CDR1 DFQATT, CDR2 SNEGSKA (reference sequence). The covered CDR3 bases are TGCAGTGGGCAGGGGGCTTCCTACAATGAG. This sequence encodes CSGQGASYNE. The whole CDR3 sequence is CSGQGASYNEQFF.

As concerns this clone: The CDR3 goes on 3 residues after the read ends, and that part is filled in from the germline J gene. The gene calls are TRBV2 and TRBJ1-5, with D tentatively TRBD1 (5 bases). The CDR3 extends over 12 amino acids. Germline values: CDR1 SNHLY, CDR2 FYNNEI. Trimming left V 6 bases short and J 6 bases short, with 9 bases between. The sequenced CDR3 bases are TGTGCCAGCAGGGGGCTCGGTCAGCCC. Translation gives CASRGLGQP. The entire CDR3 reads CASRGLGQPQHF.

Details on this clone: The read terminates 3 residues before the CDR3 end, so the remaining end is supplied by the germline J gene. The rearrangement uses TRBV5-1 and TRBJ2-3; D remains ambiguous. Germline V gives CDR1 SGHRS, CDR2 YFSETQ. The CDR3 covers 13 residues. The part of the CDR3 DNA that was read is TGCGCCAGCAGCTTGGAGCGTAAAGAGACG. Protein product: CASSLERKET. The whole CDR3 reads CASSLERKETQYF.

About this clone: With the read ending 3 residues before the CDR3 end, the germline J gene is used to fill in that end. V usage is TRBV18 and J usage is TRBJ2-4; TRBD1 agrees at 8 bases. Germline V gene sequence: CDR1 KGHSH, CDR2 LQKENI. The CDR3 is made up of 19 amino acids. The CDR3 here is CASSPPPGGEDYSHYGQYF. The CDR3 DNA, read in part, is TGTGCCAGCTCACCACCCCCAGGGGGCGAAGATTATTCCCACTATGGT.

Details on this clone: Sequencing ends 3 residues short of the CDR3 end; the germline J gene provides the rest. This chain joins TRBV7-8 and TRBJ2-1; D not resolved. CDR3 length equals 12 residues. Germline CDR1 is SGHVS and CDR2 is FQNEAQ. Deletions cut 5 bases from V and 9 bases from J, with 11 bases between. The CDR3 here is CASSPLPREQFF. Partial CDR3 DNA: TGTGCCAGCAGCCCCTTACCGCGTGAG.

Comment on this clone: The CDR3 end falls 3 residues outside the read, so it is completed with the germline J gene. V and J are TRBV20-1 and TRBJ1-1, with 8 bases fitting TRBD1. The J segment lost 4 bases and the V segment lost 7 bases, leaving 8 bases of the junction unmatched. The CDR3 is 13 residues long. Looked up from germline, CDR1 is DFQATT and CDR2 is SNEGSKA (reference sequence). Here the CDR3 reads CSVNQGASTEAFF. The CDR3 bases that were read are TGCAGTGTCAACCAGGGGGCAAGCACTGAA.